In its sample, the clone carrying this TCR beta chain was seen many times. The antigen remains unidentified. This specimen comes from a study of T-cell memory formation after mild COVID-19. Study-level information: Clusters of TCRs were largely donor specific. Findings and limits, study-wide: A second wave of clones peaked on day 37, and their SARS-CoV-2 specificity went unconfirmed. Prior to infection, memory already included some responding clones, suggesting cross-reactive memory joined.

The CDR3 is 13 residues long. Germline V lookup: CDR1 KGHSH, CDR2 LQKENI. V was clipped by 8 bases and J by 2 bases, with 12 bases between them. TCRdb re-derived calls from the 5' RACE reads in MiXCR, one entry per CDR3 protein. The sample includes 150,000 to 200,000 distinct CDR3 sequences, around 13% of them seen just once. The origin of this receptor is a man aged 18 to 29 who had mild COVID-19 (a few samples of this study predate the infection). Cell type and time point are not known. This chain connects TRBV18 to TRBJ2-5; D remains ambiguous. The sequencing input was PBMCs or a T cell subset sorted from them (not recorded which). The CDR3 bases are TGTGCCAGCGCCAGAGGTTCACAAGAGACCCAGTACTTC. It is translated as CASARGSQETQYF.